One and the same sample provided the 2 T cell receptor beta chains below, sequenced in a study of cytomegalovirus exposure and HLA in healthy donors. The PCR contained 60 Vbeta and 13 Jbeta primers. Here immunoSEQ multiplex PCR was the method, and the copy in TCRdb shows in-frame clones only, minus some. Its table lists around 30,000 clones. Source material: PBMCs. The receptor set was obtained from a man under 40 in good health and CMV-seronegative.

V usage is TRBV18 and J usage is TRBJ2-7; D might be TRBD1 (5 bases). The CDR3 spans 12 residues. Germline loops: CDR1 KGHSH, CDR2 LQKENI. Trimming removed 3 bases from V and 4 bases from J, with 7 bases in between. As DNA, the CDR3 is TGTGCCAGCTCACCTACAGGATACGAGCAGTACTTC. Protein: CASSPTGYEQYF.

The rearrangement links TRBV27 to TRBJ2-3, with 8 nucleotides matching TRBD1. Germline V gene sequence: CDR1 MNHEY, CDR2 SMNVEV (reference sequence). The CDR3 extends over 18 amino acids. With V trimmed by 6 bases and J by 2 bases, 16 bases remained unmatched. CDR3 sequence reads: CASRLYKTGATPTDTQYF. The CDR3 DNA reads TGTGCCAGCAGGCTCTACAAGACAGGGGCTACCCCCACAGATACGCAGTATTTT.